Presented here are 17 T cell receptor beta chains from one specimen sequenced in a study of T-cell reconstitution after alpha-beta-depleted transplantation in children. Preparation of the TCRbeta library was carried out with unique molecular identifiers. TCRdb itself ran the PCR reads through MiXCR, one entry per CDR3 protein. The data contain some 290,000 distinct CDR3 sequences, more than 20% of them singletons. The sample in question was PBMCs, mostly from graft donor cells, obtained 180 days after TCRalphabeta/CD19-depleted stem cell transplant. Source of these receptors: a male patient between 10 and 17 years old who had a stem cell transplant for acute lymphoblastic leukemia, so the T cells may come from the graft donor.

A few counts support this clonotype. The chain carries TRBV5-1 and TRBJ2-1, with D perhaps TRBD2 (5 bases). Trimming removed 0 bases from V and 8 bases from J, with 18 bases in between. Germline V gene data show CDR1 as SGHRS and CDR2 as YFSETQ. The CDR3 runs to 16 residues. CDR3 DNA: TGCGCCAGCAGCTTGGGTTGGAGCGGCCCTTTGGATGAGCAGTTCTTC. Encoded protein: CASSLGWSGPLDEQFF.

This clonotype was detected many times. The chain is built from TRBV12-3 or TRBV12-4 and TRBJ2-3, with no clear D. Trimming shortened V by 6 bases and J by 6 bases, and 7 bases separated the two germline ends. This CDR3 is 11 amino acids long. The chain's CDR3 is CASSYPDTQYF. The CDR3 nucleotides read TGTGCCAGCAGCTACCCGGATACGCAGTATTTT.

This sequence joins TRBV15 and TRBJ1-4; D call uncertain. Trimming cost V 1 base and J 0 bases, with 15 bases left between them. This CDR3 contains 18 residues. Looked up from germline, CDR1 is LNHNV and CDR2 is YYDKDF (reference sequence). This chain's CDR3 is CATSRVDMGVATNEKLFF. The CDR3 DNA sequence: TGTGCCACCAGCAGAGTGGATATGGGCGTAGCAACTAATGAAAAACTGTTTTTT.

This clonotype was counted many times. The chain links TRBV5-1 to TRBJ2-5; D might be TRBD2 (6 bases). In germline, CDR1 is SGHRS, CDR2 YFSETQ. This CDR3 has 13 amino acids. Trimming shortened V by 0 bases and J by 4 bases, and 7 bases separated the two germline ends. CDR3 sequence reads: CASSLERVETQYF. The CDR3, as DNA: TGCGCCAGCAGCTTGGAGCGGGTAGAGACCCAGTACTTC.

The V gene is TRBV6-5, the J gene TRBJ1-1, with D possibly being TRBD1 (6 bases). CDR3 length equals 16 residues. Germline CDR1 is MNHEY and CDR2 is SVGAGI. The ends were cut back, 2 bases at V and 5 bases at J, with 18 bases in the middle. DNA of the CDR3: TGTGCCAGCAGTTACCTCTGGGGGGGGCAGTGGACTGAAGCTTTCTTT. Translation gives CASSYLWGGQWTEAFF.

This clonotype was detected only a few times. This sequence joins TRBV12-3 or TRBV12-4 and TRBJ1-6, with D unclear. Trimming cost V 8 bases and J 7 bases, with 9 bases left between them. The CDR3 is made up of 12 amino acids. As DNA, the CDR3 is TGTGCCAGCCGTTCGGCGAATTCACCCCTCCACTTT. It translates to CASRSANSPLHF.

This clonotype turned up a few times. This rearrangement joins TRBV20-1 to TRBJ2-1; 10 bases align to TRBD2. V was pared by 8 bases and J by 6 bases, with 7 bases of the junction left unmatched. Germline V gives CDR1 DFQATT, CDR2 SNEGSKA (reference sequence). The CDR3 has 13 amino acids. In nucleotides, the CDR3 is TGCAGTCGCCATGGGACTAGCGCCAATGAGCAGTTCTTC. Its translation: CSRHGTSANEQFF.

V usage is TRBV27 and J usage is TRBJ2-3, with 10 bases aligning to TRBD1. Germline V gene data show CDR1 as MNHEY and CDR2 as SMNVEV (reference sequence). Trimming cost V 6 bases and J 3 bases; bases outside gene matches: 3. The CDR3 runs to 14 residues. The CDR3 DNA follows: TGTGCCAGCAGGCGACAGGGGGCAACAGATACGCAGTATTTT. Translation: CASRRQGATDTQYF.

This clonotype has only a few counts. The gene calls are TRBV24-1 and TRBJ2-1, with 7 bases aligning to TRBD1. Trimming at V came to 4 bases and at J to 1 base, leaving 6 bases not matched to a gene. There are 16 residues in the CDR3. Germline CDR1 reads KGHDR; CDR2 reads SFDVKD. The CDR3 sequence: CATSDPTGRSYNEQFF. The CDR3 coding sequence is TGTGCCACCAGTGACCCGACAGGGCGGTCCTACAATGAGCAGTTCTTC.

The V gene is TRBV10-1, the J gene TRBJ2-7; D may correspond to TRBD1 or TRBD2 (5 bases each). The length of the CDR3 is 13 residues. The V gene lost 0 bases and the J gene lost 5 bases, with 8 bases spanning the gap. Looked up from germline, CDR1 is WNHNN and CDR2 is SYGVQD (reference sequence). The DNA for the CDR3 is TGCGCCAGCAGTGAGTCGAGAGGGGACGAGCAGTACTTC. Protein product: CASSESRGDEQYF.

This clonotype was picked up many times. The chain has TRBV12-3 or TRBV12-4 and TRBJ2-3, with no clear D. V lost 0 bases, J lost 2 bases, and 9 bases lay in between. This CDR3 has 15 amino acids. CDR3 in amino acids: CASSLASPITDTQYF. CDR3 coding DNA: TGTGCCAGCAGTTTAGCGTCGCCGATCACAGATACGCAGTATTTT.

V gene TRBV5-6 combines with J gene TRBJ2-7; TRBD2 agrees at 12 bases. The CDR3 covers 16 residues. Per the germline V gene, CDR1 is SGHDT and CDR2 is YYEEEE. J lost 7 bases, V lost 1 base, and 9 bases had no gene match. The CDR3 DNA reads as TGTGCCAGCAGCTTGCTCCGACTAGCGGGAGCGGGGGAGCAGTACTTC. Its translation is CASSLLRLAGAGEQYF. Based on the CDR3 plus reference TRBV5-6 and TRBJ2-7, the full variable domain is DAGVTQSPTHLIKTRGQQVTLRCSPKSGHDTVSWYQQALGQGPQFIFQYYEEEERQRGNFPDRFSGHQFPNYSSELNVNALLLGDSALYLCASSLLRLAGAGEQYFGPGTRLTVT.

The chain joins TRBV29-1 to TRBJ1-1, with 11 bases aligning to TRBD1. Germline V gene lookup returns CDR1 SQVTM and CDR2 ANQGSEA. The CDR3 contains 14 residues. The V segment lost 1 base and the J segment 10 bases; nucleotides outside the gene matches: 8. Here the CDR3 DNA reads TGCAGCGTTGAAGGGGGGACAGGGGGAGATGGAGCTTTCTTT. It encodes CSVEGGTGGDGAFF.

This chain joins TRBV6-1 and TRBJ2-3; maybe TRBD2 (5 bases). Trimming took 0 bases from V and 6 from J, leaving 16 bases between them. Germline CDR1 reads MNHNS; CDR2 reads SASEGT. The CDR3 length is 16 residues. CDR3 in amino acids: CASSEALVDFGDTQYF. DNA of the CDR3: TGTGCCAGCAGTGAAGCGCTAGTGGACTTTGGGGATACGCAGTATTTT.

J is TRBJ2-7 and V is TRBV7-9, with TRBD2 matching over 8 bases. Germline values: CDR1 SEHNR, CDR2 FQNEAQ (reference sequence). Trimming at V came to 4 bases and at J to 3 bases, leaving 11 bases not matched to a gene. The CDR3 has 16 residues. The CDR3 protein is CASSSMGPSGFYEQYF. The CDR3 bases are TGTGCCAGCAGCTCAATGGGGCCTAGCGGGTTCTACGAGCAGTACTTC.

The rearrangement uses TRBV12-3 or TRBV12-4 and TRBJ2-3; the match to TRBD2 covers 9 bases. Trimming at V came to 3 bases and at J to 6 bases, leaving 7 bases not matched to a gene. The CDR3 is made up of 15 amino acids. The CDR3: CASSFLLAGTDTQYF. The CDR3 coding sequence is TGTGCCAGCAGTTTCCTGCTAGCGGGGACGGATACGCAGTATTTT.

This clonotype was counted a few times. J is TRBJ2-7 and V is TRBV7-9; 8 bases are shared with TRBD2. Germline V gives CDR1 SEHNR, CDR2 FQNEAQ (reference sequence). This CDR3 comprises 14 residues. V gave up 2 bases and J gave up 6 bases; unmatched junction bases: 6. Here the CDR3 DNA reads TGTGCCAGCAGCTTACCGGGACTAGTCGCCGAGCAGTACTTC. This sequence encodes CASSLPGLVAEQYF.